The source of this T cell receptor (beta chain) is a study of blood T cells in healthy people across ages. For the second PCR, which ran for about 7 to 11 cycles, a sample-barcoded 5' primer and a J-beta primer mix were used. TCRdb recomputed calls from the 5' RACE reads with MiXCR, one row per CDR3 protein. The sample holds almost 550,000 distinct CDR3 sequences, approximately 25% seen once. Germline loops: CDR1 SEHNR, CDR2 FQNEAQ (reference sequence). CDR3 length equals 15 residues. V lost 1 base and J 8 bases, leaving 17 bases between the germline ends. The same specimen was also included in a second study, on T cells of mothers and their children.

The TCR originated in a boy under 18 in good health. The chain joins TRBV7-9 to TRBJ1-2; D is possibly TRBD1 (5 bases). The sequenced material came from blood. The CDR3 sequence is CASSLVGPLGAGYTF. The CDR3 coding sequence is TGTGCCAGCAGCTTAGTAGGCCCCCTCGGGGCCGGCTACACCTTC.